This is a list of T cell receptor beta chains from one sample in a study of cytomegalovirus exposure and HLA in healthy donors. Clones were sequenced by immunoSEQ multiplex PCR, and TCRdb holds only the in-frame ones, with some missing. Among under 200,000 clones listed, about 76% were seen once. Sequencing was carried out using PBMCs. Every receptor here comes from a male donor in good health and CMV-seropositive. Both conserved end residues are part of each CDR3. Each record gives: J gene, V gene, clone size, D gene, CDR3 DNA, CDR3 protein. D genes are given only for firm matches. Clone sizes are given selectively: once, few, many, or a class where the clone is expanded.

TRBJ1-2	TRBV29-1	-	-	TGCAGCGTTGATTTTATTGGCAGCGTCAACCCTATGAGAGAAAGGTATTACGGCTACACCTTC	CSVDFIGSVNPMRERYYGYTF
TRBJ2-3	TRBV2	-	-	TGTGCCAGCAGTGTTGTACAGGTTGGGGATACGCAGTATTTT	CASSVVQVGDTQYF
TRBJ1-2	TRBV27	-	-	TGTGCCAGCAGGGAGCAGTTGGGGACAAATGGGGGCTACACCTTC	CASREQLGTNGGYTF
TRBJ1-2	TRBV2	-	-	TGTGCCAGCGGACTTAACTATGGCTACACCTTC	CASGLNYGYTF
TRBJ2-7	TRBV30	-	TRBD1	TGTGCCTGGAGTTGGGCAGGGGGCTCCTACGAGCAGTACTTC	CAWSWAGGSYEQYF
TRBJ1-2	TRBV6-5	few	-	TGTGCCAGCAGTGAAGAGCTTGTCTATGGCTACACCTTC	CASSEELVYGYTF
TRBJ1-5	TRBV4-1	-	-	TGCGCCAGCAGCCAAGGGGAGGCTTTCAATCAGCCCCAGCATTTT	CASSQGEAFNQPQHF
TRBJ2-5	TRBV2	-	TRBD2	TGTGCCAGCAGGCGACTAGCTTTGGGTGAGACCCAGTACTTC	CASRRLALGETQYF
TRBJ2-4	TRBV29-1	-	TRBD1	TGCAGCGTTACCGACAGGGGCGGAAACATTCAGTACTTC	CSVTDRGGNIQYF
TRBJ1-6	TRBV6-1	few	-	TGTGCCAGCAGTGACAGGGAAAATTCACCCCTCCACTTT	CASSDRENSPLHF
TRBJ1-1	TRBV7-6	-	-	TGTGCCAGCAGCTTGGGGGGGGAGACTGAAGCTTTCTTT	CASSLGGETEAFF
TRBJ1-4	TRBV6-1	-	TRBD1	TGTGCCAGCAGTGATTGGGGACAGGGCCTTAATGAAAAACTGTTTTTT	CASSDWGQGLNEKLFF
TRBJ2-6	TRBV4-3	few	-	TGCGCCAGCAGCCAAGATCTGGGGAGCTCTGGGGCCAACGTCCTGACTTTC	CASSQDLGSSGANVLTF
TRBJ2-7	TRBV25-1	-	-	TGTGCCAGCAGTGACAGGGTCCCCTACGAGCAGTACTTC	CASSDRVPYEQYF
TRBJ2-1	TRBV6-1	-	-	TGTGCCAGCAGCCAAATGACAGACGTCAATGAGCAGTTCTTC	CASSQMTDVNEQFF
TRBJ1-6	TRBV5-4	-	-	TGTGCCAGCAGTTCACCGAAGAGGAGGGCCAATTCACCCCTCCACTTT	CASSSPKRRANSPLHF
TRBJ1-2	TRBV9	-	-	TGTGCCAGCAGAGATCCGACAGAAACTAACTATGGCTACACCTTC	CASRDPTETNYGYTF
TRBJ2-3	TRBV6-4	-	-	TGTGCCAGCAGTGACTCTCACACAGATACGCAGTATTTT	CASSDSHTDTQYF
TRBJ1-1	TRBV19	-	TRBD1	TGTGCCAGTAGTCCACGGACAGGTAGGGGAGGAGAAGCTTTCTTT	CASSPRTGRGGEAFF
TRBJ1-2	TRBV7-9	-	-	TGTGCCAGCAGTCCCGAAGCAAACTATGGCTACACCTTC	CASSPEANYGYTF
TRBJ1-6	TRBV4-3	-	-	TGCGCCAGCAGCCAAGGCGTGGACAGTTATAATTCACCCCTCCACTTT	CASSQGVDSYNSPLHF
TRBJ2-7	TRBV7-9	-	TRBD2	TGTGCCAGCAGCTTAGATGAGCTAGCGGCGAACTACGAGCAGTACTTC	CASSLDELAANYEQYF
TRBJ1-3	TRBV9	-	-	TGTGCCAGCAGCGTAACCCCAGAAAACGGAAACACCATATATTTT	CASSVTPENGNTIYF
TRBJ2-1	TRBV19	-	TRBD2	TGTGCCAGCTCTGGACTAGTTTACAATGAGCAGTTCTTC	CASSGLVYNEQFF
TRBJ1-2	TRBV5-6	-	TRBD1	TGTGCCAGCAGGTCCCGGGACAGGGCTTGGTATGGCTACACCTTC	CASRSRDRAWYGYTF
TRBJ2-6	TRBV7-9	once	-	TGTTCCAGCAGCGGGTGGGGCCTCTCTGGGGCCAACGTCCTGACTTTC	CSSSGWGLSGANVLTF
TRBJ1-2	TRBV29-1	-	-	TGCAGCGTTCCGGTCTGGGGGGTGGAGTCTGTTGGCTACACCTTC	CSVPVWGVESVGYTF
TRBJ1-3	TRBV5-5	-	-	TGTGCCAGCAGCTTACTAATAGCGAGAAACACCATATATTTT	CASSLLIARNTIYF
TRBJ2-1	TRBV27	-	-	TGTGCCAGCAGCCAGCCAGGGGTTTCCTACAATGAGCAGTTCTTC	CASSQPGVSYNEQFF
TRBJ1-5	TRBV27	-	-	TGTGCCAGCAGCAGGGATAGCAATCAGCCCCAGCATTTT	CASSRDSNQPQHF